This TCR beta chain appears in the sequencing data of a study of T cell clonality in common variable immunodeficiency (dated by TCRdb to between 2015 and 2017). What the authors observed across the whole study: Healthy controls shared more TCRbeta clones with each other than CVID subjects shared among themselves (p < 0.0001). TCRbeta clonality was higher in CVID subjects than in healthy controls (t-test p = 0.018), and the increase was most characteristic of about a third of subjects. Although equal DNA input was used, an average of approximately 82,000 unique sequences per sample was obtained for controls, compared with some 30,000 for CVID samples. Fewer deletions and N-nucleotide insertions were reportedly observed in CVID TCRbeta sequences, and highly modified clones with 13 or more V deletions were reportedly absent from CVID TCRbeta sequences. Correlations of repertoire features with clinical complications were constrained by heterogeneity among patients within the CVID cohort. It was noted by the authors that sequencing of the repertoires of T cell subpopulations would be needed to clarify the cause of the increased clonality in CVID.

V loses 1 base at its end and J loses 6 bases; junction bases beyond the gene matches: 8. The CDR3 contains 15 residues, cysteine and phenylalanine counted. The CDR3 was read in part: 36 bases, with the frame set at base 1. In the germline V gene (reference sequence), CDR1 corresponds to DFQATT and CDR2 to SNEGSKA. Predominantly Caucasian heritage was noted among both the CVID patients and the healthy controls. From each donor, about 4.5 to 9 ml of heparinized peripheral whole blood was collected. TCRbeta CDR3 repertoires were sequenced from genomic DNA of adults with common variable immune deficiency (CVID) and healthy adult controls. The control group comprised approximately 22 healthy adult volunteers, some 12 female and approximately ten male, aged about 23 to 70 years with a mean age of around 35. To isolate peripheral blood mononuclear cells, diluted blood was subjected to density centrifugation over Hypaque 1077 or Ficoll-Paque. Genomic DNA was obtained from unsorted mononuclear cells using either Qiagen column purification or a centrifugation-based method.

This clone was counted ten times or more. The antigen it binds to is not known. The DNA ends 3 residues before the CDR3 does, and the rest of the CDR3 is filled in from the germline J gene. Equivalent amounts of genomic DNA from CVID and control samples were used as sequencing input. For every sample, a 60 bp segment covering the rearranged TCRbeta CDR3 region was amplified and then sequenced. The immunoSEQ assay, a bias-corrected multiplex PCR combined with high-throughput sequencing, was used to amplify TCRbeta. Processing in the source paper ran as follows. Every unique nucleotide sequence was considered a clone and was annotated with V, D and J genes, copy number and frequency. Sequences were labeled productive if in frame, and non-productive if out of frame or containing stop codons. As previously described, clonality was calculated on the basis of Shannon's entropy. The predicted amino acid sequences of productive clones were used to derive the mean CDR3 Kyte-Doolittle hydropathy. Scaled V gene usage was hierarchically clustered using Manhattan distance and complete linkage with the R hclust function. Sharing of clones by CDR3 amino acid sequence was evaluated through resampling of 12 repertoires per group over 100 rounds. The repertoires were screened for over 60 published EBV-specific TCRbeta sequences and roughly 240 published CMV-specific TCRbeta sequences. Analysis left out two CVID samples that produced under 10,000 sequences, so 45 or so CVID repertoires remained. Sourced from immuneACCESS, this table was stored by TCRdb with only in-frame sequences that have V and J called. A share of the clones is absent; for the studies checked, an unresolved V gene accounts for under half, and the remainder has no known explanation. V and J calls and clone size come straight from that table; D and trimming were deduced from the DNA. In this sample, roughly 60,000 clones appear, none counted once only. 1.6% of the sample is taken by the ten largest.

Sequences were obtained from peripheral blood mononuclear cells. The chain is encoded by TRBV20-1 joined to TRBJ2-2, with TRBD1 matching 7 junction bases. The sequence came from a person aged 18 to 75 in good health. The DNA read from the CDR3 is TGCAGTGCTAGAGGGGTAGGGGGCGCCGCCGGGGAG. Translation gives CSARGVGGAAGE. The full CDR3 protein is CSARGVGGAAGELFF.